This T cell receptor (beta chain) was sequenced during a study of blood T cell repertoires in COVID-19. Background on the study: PBMCs, B-cell-depleted T cells, or T cells provided the cDNA or gDNA that made up the material.

This clone was counted a few times. Measured with immunoSEQ multiplex PCR; TCRdb has only the in-frame clones, and not every one. The sample has 250,000 to 300,000 clones; more than 65% are singletons. This CDR3 is built from 14 residues. The germline V gene has CDR1 GTSNPN and CDR2 SVGIG (reference sequence). The ends lost 3 bases at V and 9 bases at J; junction bases unmatched: 8. Each participant's cohort was designated according to participant-reported clinical history. Sequencing input: PBMCs or T cells enriched from blood (not recorded which). The clonotype was recovered from a man over 45 who had recovered from COVID-19. V is TRBV30 and J is TRBJ1-6; 7 nucleotides agree with TRBD1. CDR3 in amino acids: CAWSGRTGRSPLHF. CDR3 nucleotide sequence: TGTGCCTGGAGCGGTAGGACAGGTCGTTCACCCCTCCACTTT. The full variable domain, rest sourced from reference TRBV30 and TRBJ1-6, is SQTIHQWPATLVQPVGSPLSLECTVEGTSNPNLYWYRQAAGRGLQLLFYSVGIGQISSEVPQNLSASRPQDRQFILSSKKLLLSDSGFYLCAWSGRTGRSPLHFGNGTRLTVT.